These 14 T cell receptor beta chains came from one sample sequenced in a study of T-cell memory formation after mild COVID-19 (dated by TCRdb to about 2021). Library method: 5' RACE. The sequencer was an Illumina NovaSeq 6000. TCRdb trimmed public reads at Q25 via fastp, called clones via MiXCR and kept in-frame beta chains. One record per CDR3 amino acid sequence lists the most common genes and DNA. This sample has 190,000 or so distinct CDR3 sequences in its table, and about a fifth of those were observed once. 23% of the sample comes from the top ten. The source material was PBMCs or a T cell subset sorted from them (not recorded which). Source of these receptors: an adult woman who had mild COVID-19 (a few samples of this study predate the infection). The sample titles of this study are shuffled in the database, so cell type and time point are left out; the donor was told from shared clones.

As to this clonotype: A read error may produce the germline difference seen at one junction end. In DNA form, the CDR3 reads TGTACCACCAGCAGAGTAGGGCAGGGAGACGAGCAGTACTTC. Translating gives CTTSRVGQGDEQYF. The chain employs TRBV15 and TRBJ2-7, with D tentatively TRBD1 or TRBD2 (5 bases each). Germline V gives CDR1 LNHNV, CDR2 YYDKDF (reference sequence). The CDR3 runs to 14 residues.

This clonotype showed up just a few times. The rearrangement uses TRBV12-3 or TRBV12-4 and TRBJ2-1; TRBD2 agrees at 9 bases. The CDR3 has 15 residues. The J segment lost 0 bases and the V segment lost 4 bases, leaving 1 base of the junction unmatched. CDR3: CASSWTSVSYNEQFF. The CDR3 DNA sequence: TGTGCCAGCAGTTGGACTAGCGTCTCCTACAATGAGCAGTTCTTC.

This clonotype has only a few counts. The chain couples TRBV6-1 to TRBJ1-1; 9 bases are shared with TRBD1. Germline V gives CDR1 MNHNS, CDR2 SASEGT. This CDR3 is 17 amino acids long. V was clipped by 2 bases and J by 5 bases; unmatched bases: 12. The CDR3 DNA is TGTGCCAGCAGTGAACAGGTTACAGGGGGCTGGGGAACTGAAGCTTTCTTT. It translates to CASSEQVTGGWGTEAFF.

This clonotype has ten or more counts. The genes are TRBV7-2 and TRBJ2-7; D remains unclear. The CDR3 spans 14 residues. Germline V gene lookup returns CDR1 SGHTA and CDR2 FQGNSA. V lost 5 bases and J 0 bases, leaving 11 bases between the germline ends. The CDR3 reads CASSPWTSSYEQYF. The CDR3 nucleotides are TGTGCCAGCAGCCCGTGGACCAGCTCCTACGAGCAGTACTTC.

This clonotype was detected only a few times. V gene TRBV3-1 combines with J gene TRBJ2-7, with 7 bases lining up with TRBD2. CDR1 and CDR2 (germline): LGHDT, YNNKEL (reference sequence). After removal of 1 base from V and 0 bases from J, the junction contained 9 bases not matched to a gene. The CDR3 consists of 17 residues. The CDR3 reads CASSQGGAGTFSYEQYF. The CDR3 region has the DNA TGTGCCAGCAGCCAAGGGGGAGCGGGGACTTTCTCCTACGAGCAGTACTTC.

This clonotype was observed a few times. The V gene is TRBV12-3 or TRBV12-4, the J gene TRBJ2-5; D is perhaps TRBD2 (6 bases). This CDR3 region has 13 residues. Trimming cost V 3 bases and J 7 bases, with 12 bases left between them. The CDR3 DNA sequence: TGTGCCAGCAGTTTGGGACCGCGGGGGACCCAGTACTTC. Translated, it gives CASSLGPRGTQYF.

This clonotype was seen a handful of times. This chain joins TRBV6-2 or TRBV6-3 and TRBJ1-2, with 8 bases identical to TRBD1. The CDR3 extends over 13 amino acids. The V segment lost 6 bases and the J segment 5 bases; nucleotides outside the gene matches: 5. In germline, CDR1 is MNHEY, CDR2 SVGEGT. CDR3 in amino acids: CASSTDRGYGYTF. CDR3 DNA: TGTGCCAGCAGCACCGACAGGGGTTATGGCTACACCTTC.

The chain joins TRBV4-3 to TRBJ1-1, with 7 bases aligning to TRBD1. The CDR3 is 13 residues long. Germline values: CDR1 LGHNA, CDR2 YSLEER. With V trimmed by 1 base and J by 5 bases, 1 base remained unmatched. The CDR3 reads CASSQARGTEAFF. In DNA form, the CDR3 reads TGCGCCAGCAGCCAAGCCAGGGGGACTGAAGCTTTCTTT.

The CDR3 sequence is CASIAGTGASEQYF. CDR3 nucleotide sequence: TGTGCCAGCATAGCGGGGACAGGGGCCTCCGAGCAGTACTTC. The chain employs TRBV12-3 or TRBV12-4 and TRBJ2-7, with 10 bases aligning to TRBD1. V shed 7 bases, J shed 6 bases, and the junction held 9 bases outside the gene matches. CDR3 length equals 14 residues.

This clonotype has a handful of counts. The rearrangement links TRBV4-1 to TRBJ1-2; possibly TRBD1 for D (5 bases). This CDR3 has 15 residues. The ends were cut back, 2 bases at V and 8 bases at J, with 18 bases in the middle. In germline, CDR1 is MGHRA, CDR2 YSYEKL. The CDR3 DNA is TGCGCCAGCAGCCAATTCCCCAGGGTATTGAAAGGCTACACCTTC. This sequence encodes CASSQFPRVLKGYTF.

This clonotype was recorded once. This chain connects TRBV28 to TRBJ1-5, with 7 bases aligning to TRBD1. J was trimmed by 6 bases and V by 2 bases; bases with no gene match: 7. The length of the CDR3 is 15 residues. Germline V gene lookup returns CDR1 MDHEN and CDR2 SYDVKM. CDR3 amino acids: CASSLLEGGGQPQHF. The CDR3 region has the DNA TGTGCCAGCAGTTTACTCGAAGGGGGCGGTCAGCCCCAGCATTTT. Full variable domain (rest looked up from reference TRBV28 and TRBJ1-5): DVKVTQSSRYLVKRTGEKVFLECVQDMDHENMFWYRQDPGLGLRLIYFSYDVKMKEKGDIPEGYSVSREKKERFSLILESASTNQTSMYLCASSLLEGGGQPQHFGDGTRLSIL.

This clonotype was seen a few times. V gene TRBV4-3 combines with J gene TRBJ2-1; 9 nucleotides match TRBD1. CDR3 length: 15 residues. CDR1 and CDR2 from the germline V gene are LGHNA and YSLEER. J lost 4 bases, V lost 1 base, and 2 bases had no gene match. The CDR3 DNA follows: TGCGCCAGCAGCCAAGGGACAGGGGTTTACAATGAGCAGTTCTTC. Translation gives CASSQGTGVYNEQFF.

The genes are TRBV4-1 and TRBJ1-4; no definite D call. Germline lookup yields CDR1 MGHRA and CDR2 YSYEKL. Trimming stripped 1 base from V and 2 bases from J, with 8 bases between. This CDR3 comprises 15 residues. DNA for the CDR3: TGCGCCAGCAGCCAAGGGGAGGTGACTAATGAAAAACTGTTTTTT. It translates to CASSQGEVTNEKLFF.

The chain is built from TRBV29-1 and TRBJ2-7; 9 nucleotides align to TRBD2. CDR1 SQVTM and CDR2 ANQGSEA come from the germline V gene. This CDR3 has 15 amino acids. Trimming at V came to 2 bases and at J to 0 bases, leaving 5 bases not matched to a gene. CDR3 residues: CSVELAGLNSYEQYF. As DNA, the CDR3 is TGCAGCGTTGAACTAGCGGGGCTCAACTCCTACGAGCAGTACTTC.